This T cell receptor (beta chain) was sequenced for a study of vaccination and CD4 T cells after COVID-19. Treatment reported: roughly 11-day PBMC culture with coronavirus spike peptide pools or control peptides (ViraFEST assay). Sequenced with the Oncomine TCR Beta short-read assay was DNA taken from cultured CD4+ T cells. MiXCR, run by TCRdb on the PCR reads, gives a single entry per CDR3 protein. This repertoire shows about 8,000 distinct CDR3 sequences, 50% to 65% found once; its top ten account for about a third. V lost 8 bases to trimming and J lost 0 bases, with 7 bases between them. This CDR3 is 12 amino acids long. In germline, CDR1 is SEHNR, CDR2 FQNEAQ (reference sequence). This clonotype was observed a single time. Its antigen is currently unknown.

This clonotype originated in a human donor who had recovered from COVID-19. Source material: CD4+ T cells from blood, cultured in vitro. This rearrangement joins TRBV7-9 to TRBJ1-1; the D is unclear. In nucleotides, the CDR3 is TGTGCCAGCCGGTTAATGAACACTGAAGCTTTCTTT. It yields the protein CASRLMNTEAFF.